The rows below give T cell receptor beta chains drawn from one sample of a study of Graves' ophthalmopathy and Graves' hyperthyroidism. Each CDR3 protein gets one entry after TCRdb re-called the multiplex PCR reads with MiXCR. The sample yields roughly 160,000 distinct CDR3 sequences, around 39% seen once. Sequenced input: peripheral blood. These receptor sequences come from a man under 40 with Graves' ophthalmopathy. The CDR3 runs from the conserved cysteine through the conserved F or W. The order of the fields is V gene, J gene, CDR3 length, D gene, clone size, CDR3 protein, CDR3 DNA. D genes are given only for firm matches. Rows may omit the clone size; those that give it use once, few, many or a size class.

v_call: TRBV6-1
j_call: TRBJ1-5
cdr3_length: 16
d_call: TRBD1
clone_size: .
cdr3_aa: CASSPRQGLSNQPQHF
cdr3_nt: TGTGCCAGCAGTCCACGACAGGGTCTGAGCAATCAGCCCCAGCATTTT

v_call: TRBV9
j_call: TRBJ2-7
cdr3_length: 12
d_call: .
clone_size: .
cdr3_aa: CASIGDSSNRYF
cdr3_nt: TGTGCCAGCATCGGGGACTCCTCTAATCGGTACTTC

v_call: TRBV6-2/TRBV6-3
j_call: TRBJ2-7
cdr3_length: 14
d_call: TRBD1
clone_size: many
cdr3_aa: CASSLGGLTYEQYF
cdr3_nt: TGTGCCAGCAGTTTAGGGGGCTTGACCTACGAGCAGTACTTC

v_call: TRBV6-2/TRBV6-3
j_call: TRBJ2-6
cdr3_length: 17
d_call: TRBD1
clone_size: .
cdr3_aa: CASTRQGVRSGANVLTF
cdr3_nt: TGTGCCAGCACCCGACAGGGGGTTCGCTCTGGGGCCAACGTCCTGACTTTC

v_call: TRBV20-1
j_call: TRBJ1-2
cdr3_length: 13
d_call: TRBD1
clone_size: many
cdr3_aa: CSAPTPGQAIYTF
cdr3_nt: TGCAGTGCTCCCACCCCGGGACAGGCTATCTACACCTTC

v_call: TRBV4-1
j_call: TRBJ1-2
cdr3_length: 16
d_call: .
clone_size: many
cdr3_aa: CASSQDLFTGRGGYTF
cdr3_nt: TGCGCCAGCAGCCAAGATCTTTTCACGGGGCGAGGTGGCTACACCTTC

v_call: TRBV6-4
j_call: TRBJ2-7
cdr3_length: 17
d_call: TRBD1
clone_size: many
cdr3_aa: CASKSGTGGFSRGEQYF
cdr3_nt: TGTGCCAGCAAATCCGGGACAGGGGGTTTTTCCCGGGGCGAGCAGTACTTC

v_call: TRBV7-2
j_call: TRBJ2-7
cdr3_length: 14
d_call: .
clone_size: .
cdr3_aa: CASSLLDYSYEQYF
cdr3_nt: TGTGCCAGCAGCCTACTGGACTACTCCTACGAGCAGTACTTC

v_call: TRBV6-2/TRBV6-3
j_call: TRBJ2-5
cdr3_length: 15
d_call: .
clone_size: .
cdr3_aa: CASSSEGGATETQYF
cdr3_nt: TGTGCCAGCAGTTCCGAGGGGGGAGCGACAGAGACCCAGTACTTC

v_call: TRBV2
j_call: TRBJ2-5
cdr3_length: 13
d_call: .
clone_size: .
cdr3_aa: CASSEWVEETQYF
cdr3_nt: TGTGCCAGCAGTGAATGGGTAGAAGAGACCCAGTACTTC

v_call: TRBV30
j_call: TRBJ2-7
cdr3_length: 11
d_call: .
clone_size: many
cdr3_aa: CAWSVRHEQYF
cdr3_nt: TGTGCCTGGAGTGTACGCCACGAGCAGTACTTC

v_call: TRBV19
j_call: TRBJ1-5
cdr3_length: 17
d_call: .
clone_size: many
cdr3_aa: CASSAQGLGLSNQPQHF
cdr3_nt: TGTGCCAGTAGCGCTCAGGGGCTAGGGCTGAGCAATCAGCCCCAGCATTTT

v_call: TRBV20-1
j_call: TRBJ2-7
cdr3_length: 13
d_call: TRBD2
clone_size: many
cdr3_aa: CRISGRADYEQYF
cdr3_nt: TGCAGAATAAGCGGGAGGGCCGACTACGAGCAGTACTTC

v_call: TRBV20-1
j_call: TRBJ2-7
cdr3_length: 16
d_call: .
clone_size: many
cdr3_aa: CSASFYRHPNDYEQYF
cdr3_nt: TGCAGTGCTAGTTTTTACAGACACCCCAATGACTACGAGCAGTACTTC

v_call: TRBV18
j_call: TRBJ2-5
cdr3_length: 11
d_call: .
clone_size: many
cdr3_aa: CASSPGETQYF
cdr3_nt: TGTGCCAGCTCACCAGGCGAGACCCAGTACTTC

v_call: TRBV11-3
j_call: TRBJ1-1
cdr3_length: 11
d_call: .
clone_size: many
cdr3_aa: CASSLEQEASF
cdr3_nt: TGTGCCAGCAGCTTAGAGCAGGAAGCTTCCTTT

v_call: TRBV6-5
j_call: TRBJ1-2
cdr3_length: 15
d_call: TRBD1
clone_size: few
cdr3_aa: CASSSPGQGHYGYTF
cdr3_nt: TGTGCCAGCAGTTCCCCCGGACAGGGTCACTATGGCTACACCTTC

v_call: TRBV10-3
j_call: TRBJ1-6
cdr3_length: 16
d_call: .
clone_size: .
cdr3_aa: CAISEREGIADGDLHF
cdr3_nt: TGTGCCATCAGCGAAAGGGAGGGTATCGCGGATGGGGACCTCCACTTT

v_call: TRBV6-1
j_call: TRBJ2-5
cdr3_length: 14
d_call: .
clone_size: .
cdr3_aa: CASSPNWGRETQYF
cdr3_nt: TGTGCCAGCTCACCAAACTGGGGGCGAGAGACCCAGTACTTC

v_call: TRBV28
j_call: TRBJ1-5
cdr3_length: 15
d_call: TRBD1
clone_size: .
cdr3_aa: CASITPTGGKQPQHF
cdr3_nt: TGTGCCAGCATCACCCCCACAGGGGGCAAACAGCCCCAGCATTTT

v_call: TRBV30
j_call: TRBJ1-1
cdr3_length: 12
d_call: .
clone_size: .
cdr3_aa: CAWATGLTEAFF
cdr3_nt: TGTGCCTGGGCCACGGGGTTGACTGAAGCTTTCTTT

v_call: TRBV12-3/TRBV12-4
j_call: TRBJ2-4
cdr3_length: 14
d_call: .
clone_size: .
cdr3_aa: CASSLGDQTNIQCF
cdr3_nt: TGTGCCAGCAGTTTAGGGGACCAAACTAACATTCAGTGCTTC

v_call: TRBV6-2/TRBV6-3
j_call: TRBJ2-7
cdr3_length: 16
d_call: TRBD2
clone_size: .
cdr3_aa: CASSYSPGLVSFEQYF
cdr3_nt: TGTGCCAGCAGTTACTCCCCGGGACTAGTTTCCTTCGAGCAGTACTTC

v_call: TRBV5-5
j_call: TRBJ1-2
cdr3_length: 14
d_call: .
clone_size: many
cdr3_aa: CASSRERPLYGYTF
cdr3_nt: TGTGCCAGCAGCCGCGAGCGGCCTTTATATGGCTACACCTTC

v_call: TRBV12-3/TRBV12-4
j_call: TRBJ1-6
cdr3_length: 15
d_call: .
clone_size: few
cdr3_aa: CASSGLGLRNSPLHF
cdr3_nt: TGTGCCAGCAGCGGGTTGGGACTCCGAAATTCACCCCTCCACTTT

v_call: TRBV7-9
j_call: TRBJ2-5
cdr3_length: 14
d_call: TRBD1
clone_size: many
cdr3_aa: CASSLRQGSETQYF
cdr3_nt: TGTGCCAGCAGCCTGCGACAGGGGTCAGAGACCCAGTACTTC

v_call: TRBV28
j_call: TRBJ1-2
cdr3_length: 14
d_call: .
clone_size: many
cdr3_aa: CASTLYYSNYGYTF
cdr3_nt: TGTGCCAGCACCCTATATTACTCTAACTATGGCTACACCTTC

v_call: TRBV2
j_call: TRBJ2-7
cdr3_length: 12
d_call: .
clone_size: many
cdr3_aa: CASKARTYEQYF
cdr3_nt: TGTGCCAGCAAGGCCAGAACCTACGAGCAGTACTTC

v_call: TRBV12-5
j_call: TRBJ2-7
cdr3_length: 16
d_call: TRBD1
clone_size: many
cdr3_aa: CASGGDRGIGIDEQYF
cdr3_nt: TGTGCTAGTGGGGGGGACAGGGGAATCGGTATCGACGAGCAGTACTTC

v_call: TRBV10-3
j_call: TRBJ2-2
cdr3_length: 17
d_call: .
clone_size: many
cdr3_aa: CAISGFSSGTGTGELFF
cdr3_nt: TGTGCCATCAGTGGCTTTTCTTCCGGGACCGGCACCGGGGAGCTGTTTTTT

v_call: TRBV7-2
j_call: TRBJ2-7
cdr3_length: 14
d_call: TRBD2
clone_size: many
cdr3_aa: CASSLTSGLYEQYF
cdr3_nt: TGTGCCAGCAGCCTGACTAGCGGACTCTACGAGCAGTACTTC